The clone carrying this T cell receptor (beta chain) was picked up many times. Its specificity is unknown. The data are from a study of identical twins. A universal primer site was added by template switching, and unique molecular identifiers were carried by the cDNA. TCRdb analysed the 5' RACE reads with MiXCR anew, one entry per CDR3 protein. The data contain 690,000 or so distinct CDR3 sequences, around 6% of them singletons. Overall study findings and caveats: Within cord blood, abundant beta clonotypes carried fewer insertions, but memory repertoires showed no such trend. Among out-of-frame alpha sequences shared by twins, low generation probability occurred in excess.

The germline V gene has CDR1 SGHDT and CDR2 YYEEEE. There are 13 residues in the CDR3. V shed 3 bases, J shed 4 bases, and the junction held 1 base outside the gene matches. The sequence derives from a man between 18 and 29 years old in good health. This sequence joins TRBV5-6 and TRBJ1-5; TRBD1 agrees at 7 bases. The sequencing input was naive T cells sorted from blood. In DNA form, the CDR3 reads TGTGCCAGCAGCTGGGACAGAAATCAGCCCCAGCATTTT. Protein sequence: CASSWDRNQPQHF.